The 3 T cell receptor beta chains presented below share a single source sample, sequenced in a study of response to subunit inactivated influenza vaccine. Via MiXCR, TCRdb re-called the RT-PCR reads, giving one row per CDR3 protein. The data show under 200,000 distinct CDR3 sequences, approximately 11% seen once. The starting material was CD8+ T cells sorted from PBMCs, obtained less than 30 months after vaccination. The receptors were gathered from a man aged 50-75 years who received an inactivated influenza vaccine.

In its sample, this clonotype was seen a few times. This chain uses TRBV12-3 or TRBV12-4 with TRBJ2-5; TRBD2 agrees at 8 bases. The CDR3 has 14 residues. V shed 8 bases, J shed 4 bases, and the junction held 9 bases outside the gene matches. CDR3 in DNA: TGTGCCAGCTACCCGACGGGGGGGGGAGAGACCCAGTACTTC. Protein product: CASYPTGGGETQYF.

The chain uses TRBV12-3 or TRBV12-4 and TRBJ2-4; 7 bases align to TRBD1. V shed 5 bases and J 0 bases; nucleotides not matched to a gene: 7. The CDR3 runs 16 residues. The CDR3 loop is CASSATQGLAKNIQYF. The CDR3 DNA follows: TGTGCCAGCAGTGCCACACAGGGGCTAGCCAAAAACATTCAGTACTTC.

This clonotype was seen only a few times. The chain uses TRBV4-3 and TRBJ2-7, with TRBD1 matching over 8 bases. CDR1 and CDR2 (germline): LGHNA, YSLEER. This CDR3 is built from 15 residues. Trimming removed 1 base from V and 2 bases from J; junction bases left unmatched: 4. The CDR3 DNA reads as TGCGCCAGCAGCCAAGTGGCGACAGGGGCCTACGAGCAGTACTTC. It specifies CASSQVATGAYEQYF.